Listed below are T cell receptor beta chains from one sample, sequenced in a study of T cell repertoires in cytomegalovirus infection. TCRdb re-derived calls from the reads in MiXCR, one entry per CDR3 protein. The table includes about 260,000 distinct CDR3 sequences, about 13% detected once. Input material: PBMCs. The source of these receptors is a human donor in good health (CMV status not recorded). Some clones in this sample may be carry-over from other donors' samples. CDR3s include the opening cysteine and the closing phenylalanine or tryptophan. Fields, in order: J gene, V gene, D gene, clone size, CDR3 DNA, CDR3 protein. A D gene is named only where the DNA matches it firmly. The size field is filled for only some rows; it gives once, few, many or a size class.

J: TRBJ1-5; V: TRBV7-2; D: -; size: many; DNA: TGTGCCAGCAGCGGCCCCTGGAGCAATCAGCCCCAGCATTTT; CDR3: CASSGPWSNQPQHF
J: TRBJ1-1; V: TRBV6-2/TRBV6-3; D: -; size: -; DNA: TGTGCCAGCAGTTGGGGACAAGTGAACACTGAAGCTTTCTTT; CDR3: CASSWGQVNTEAFF
J: TRBJ2-7; V: TRBV28; D: -; size: -; DNA: TGTGCCAGCAGTTTGACCGGACAGTCTCCCGAGCAGTACTTC; CDR3: CASSLTGQSPEQYF
J: TRBJ2-7; V: TRBV7-2; D: -; size: many; DNA: TGTGCCAGCAGCTTAAGATCGGGGGAGCAGTACTTC; CDR3: CASSLRSGEQYF
J: TRBJ2-2; V: TRBV11-3; D: -; size: many; DNA: TGTGCCAGCAGCCAACATTCGAGGGGTGGGGAGCTGTTTTTT; CDR3: CASSQHSRGGELFF
J: TRBJ1-2; V: TRBV5-4; D: TRBD1; size: many; DNA: TGTGCCAGCAGCCCGGGACAGGGACAAGGTGGCTACACCTTC; CDR3: CASSPGQGQGGYTF
J: TRBJ2-7; V: TRBV28; D: -; size: many; DNA: TGTGCCAGCAGTGACATGCAGGGCGGTCGTCGCTCCTACGAGCAGTACTTC; CDR3: CASSDMQGGRRSYEQYF
J: TRBJ2-1; V: TRBV20-1; D: TRBD1; size: -; DNA: TGCAGTGCTAGAGAATACAGGGGCTCCTACAATGAGCAGTTCTTC; CDR3: CSAREYRGSYNEQFF
J: TRBJ1-2; V: TRBV7-9; D: TRBD1; size: many; DNA: TGTGCCAGCAGCCTGGACAGGGGGGGGTTCTATGGCTACACCTTC; CDR3: CASSLDRGGFYGYTF
J: TRBJ2-7; V: TRBV27; D: TRBD1; size: many; DNA: TGTGCCAGCAGTACAGGGGTAGGCGACGAGCAGTACTTC; CDR3: CASSTGVGDEQYF
J: TRBJ1-1; V: TRBV12-3/TRBV12-4; D: TRBD1; size: -; DNA: TGTGCCAGCAGTTTAAGGGGGCTCACTGAAGCTTTCTTT; CDR3: CASSLRGLTEAFF
J: TRBJ2-5; V: TRBV11-2; D: TRBD2; size: many; DNA: TGTGCCAGCAGCCCGGTATTAGCGGGAGAAGAGACCCAGTACTTC; CDR3: CASSPVLAGEETQYF
J: TRBJ1-1; V: TRBV19; D: -; size: many; DNA: TGTGCCAGTAGTCCTTGGGTGGAGTACACTGAAGCTTTCTTT; CDR3: CASSPWVEYTEAFF
J: TRBJ2-7; V: TRBV20-1; D: -; size: -; DNA: TGCAGTGCTCCCAAGGACACCTACGAGCAGTACTTC; CDR3: CSAPKDTYEQYF
J: TRBJ2-7; V: TRBV18; D: -; size: -; DNA: TGTGCCAGCTCACAATCAGACCAGAATATGCAGTACTTC; CDR3: CASSQSDQNMQYF
J: TRBJ2-3; V: TRBV6-2/TRBV6-3; D: -; size: many; DNA: TGTGCCAGCAGCTACAGGGCAGATACGCAGTATTTT; CDR3: CASSYRADTQYF
J: TRBJ2-7; V: TRBV11-3; D: TRBD1; size: -; DNA: TGTGCCAGCAGCCACGGGACAGGGACAACCTACGAGCAGTACTTC; CDR3: CASSHGTGTTYEQYF
J: TRBJ1-2; V: TRBV27; D: -; size: many; DNA: TGTGCCAGCAGTTTATCGTTGGCCAACTATGGCTACACCTTC; CDR3: CASSLSLANYGYTF
J: TRBJ2-7; V: TRBV19; D: TRBD2; size: few; DNA: TGTGCCAGTAGTATAATAGCGGGGGAGTCCTACGAGCAGTACTTC; CDR3: CASSIIAGESYEQYF
J: TRBJ1-6; V: TRBV7-2; D: TRBD1; size: many; DNA: TGTGCCAGCAGCTCGACAGGGTGGGGTTCACCCCTCCACTTT; CDR3: CASSSTGWGSPLHF
J: TRBJ2-1; V: TRBV11-2; D: -; size: many; DNA: TGTGCCAGCAGCTTCAGGGGAAGCTCCTACAATGAGCAGTTCTTC; CDR3: CASSFRGSSYNEQFF
J: TRBJ1-1; V: TRBV6-2/TRBV6-3; D: -; size: few; DNA: TGTGCCAGCAGTTACGGCGGAATGAACACTGAAGCTTTCTTT; CDR3: CASSYGGMNTEAFF
J: TRBJ2-7; V: TRBV20-1; D: -; size: few; DNA: TGCAGTGCTAGACCTCCGGGACTCGGATACGAGCAGTACTTC; CDR3: CSARPPGLGYEQYF
J: TRBJ1-4; V: TRBV6-6; D: TRBD1; size: -; DNA: TGTGCCAGCAGTTACCTGGCAGGGGGGGCGGAAAAACTGTTTTTT; CDR3: CASSYLAGGAEKLFF